This entry lists 26 T cell receptor beta chains sequenced from one sample in a study of blood T cell repertoires in COVID-19 (dated by TCRdb to 2019 to 2021). Library construction relied on the immunoSEQ multiplex PCR assay. TCRdb stores this immuneACCESS table with in-frame sequences only. Part of the clones is absent; in the studies checked, under half of the shortfall reflects unresolved V genes, and no reason is known for the rest. The sample contains fewer than 150,000 clones, around 83% of them found a single time. 18% of the sample rests with the top ten. Sequenced sample: PBMCs or T cells enriched from blood (not recorded which). The receptors derive from a man aged 25-40 years who had recovered from COVID-19.

The chain has TRBV30 and TRBJ2-1; 8 bases are shared with TRBD2. With V trimmed by 1 base and J by 8 bases, 4 bases remained unmatched. Germline V gene sequence: CDR1 GTSNPN, CDR2 SVGIG (reference sequence). The CDR3 has 13 amino acids. CDR3 sequence reads: CAWSAGGRHEQFF. In nucleotides, the CDR3 is TGTGCCTGGAGTGCGGGAGGGCGCCATGAGCAGTTCTTC.

This clone was found once. The chain has TRBV12-5 and TRBJ1-2, with a possible D match to TRBD1 (6 bases). The ends were cut back, 4 bases at V and 8 bases at J, with 14 bases in the middle. Germline CDR1 is LGHNT and CDR2 is FRNRAP. The CDR3 sequence is 13 residues long. The DNA of the CDR3 is TGTGCTAGTGGTTCAACAGGGCCCTGGGGCTACACCTTC. Translated: CASGSTGPWGYTF.

This rearrangement joins TRBV2 to TRBJ1-1; possibly TRBD1 for D (6 bases). The V gene's germline CDR1 is SNHLY and CDR2 FYNNEI. This CDR3 is built from 13 residues. V was shortened by 8 bases and J by 6 bases, with 16 bases between the two germline ends. CDR3 coding DNA: TGTGCCAGCCGGAGGGGGGGGGCTTCTGAAGCTTTCTTT. Translating it yields CASRRGGASEAFF.

This clone appeared a few times. The chain links TRBV3-1 (or the pseudogene TRBV3-2) to TRBJ2-5, with D possibly being TRBD2 (5 bases). CDR1 LGHDT and CDR2 YNNKEL come from the germline V gene (reference sequence). Trimming left V 1 base short and J 5 bases short, with 17 bases between. The CDR3 covers 16 residues. CDR3 nucleotide sequence: TGTGCCAGCAGCCAAGGGTGGGGTCCCGGGGTGGAGACCCAGTACTTC. Its protein is CASSQGWGPGVETQYF.

This chain joins TRBV29-1 and TRBJ2-7; TRBD1 agrees at 7 bases. CDR3 length: 11 residues. Per germline, CDR1 SQVTM and CDR2 ANQGSEA. Germline trimming cut 5 bases from V and 6 bases from J; bases unmatched to any gene: 4. CDR3 nucleotide sequence: TGCAGCGTTACAGGGGTTGGCGAGCAGTACTTC. Translating it yields CSVTGVGEQYF.

The rearrangement links TRBV5-1 to TRBJ1-3; 8 bases map to TRBD1. The length of the CDR3 is 15 residues. The germline V gene encodes CDR1 SGHRS and CDR2 YFSETQ. V lost 0 bases and J lost 3; bases outside the gene matches: 2. In DNA, the CDR3 is TGCGCCAGCAGCTTGGCAGGGGGCAGTGGAAACACCATATATTTT. Its protein is CASSLAGGSGNTIYF.

This sequence joins TRBV27 and TRBJ2-7; 7 bases match TRBD2. Germline V gene sequence: CDR1 MNHEY, CDR2 SMNVEV (reference sequence). Trimming took 5 bases from V and 3 from J; bases not matched to a gene: 7. This CDR3 has 14 amino acids. The CDR3 loop reads CASSPGTNFYEQYF. The CDR3 DNA is TGTGCCAGCAGTCCCGGGACTAACTTCTACGAGCAGTACTTC.

The chain couples TRBV3-1 (or the pseudogene TRBV3-2) to TRBJ2-3, with TRBD2 matching 9 bases. This CDR3 is built from 16 residues. With 1 base clipped from V and 7 bases from J, the junction kept 9 bases outside the gene matches. CDR1 and CDR2 (germline): LGHDT, YNNKEL (reference sequence). In nucleotides, the CDR3 is TGTGCCAGCAGCCAAGTTGTTAGCGGGGGTCTTCATACGCAGTATTTT. Translating it yields CASSQVVSGGLHTQYF.

This clone has more than one count but fewer than ten. The rearrangement links TRBV4-1 to TRBJ2-1, with 10 bases fitting TRBD1. After removal of 4 bases from V and 6 bases from J, the junction contained 6 bases not matched to a gene. The CDR3 consists of 15 residues. CDR1 and CDR2 from the germline V gene are MGHRA and YSYEKL. This CDR3 reads CASSPTGQGINEQFF. The DNA of the CDR3 is TGCGCCAGCAGCCCGACGGGACAGGGGATCAATGAGCAGTTCTTC.

The genes are TRBV9 and TRBJ2-1; 9 positions match TRBD2. The CDR3 extends over 14 amino acids. Trimming removed 2 bases from V and 8 bases from J; junction bases left unmatched: 5. CDR1 and CDR2 (germline): SGDLS, YYNGEE. The CDR3 DNA reads as TGTGCCAGCAGCGTTAGCGGGAGTAACTATGAGCAGTTCTTC. This encodes CASSVSGSNYEQFF.

This rearrangement joins TRBV9 to TRBJ2-2; perhaps TRBD2 as D (7 bases). Germline lookup yields CDR1 SGDLS and CDR2 YYNGEE. The V gene lost 0 bases and the J gene lost 1 base, with 16 bases spanning the gap. This CDR3 region has 18 residues. Written as DNA, the CDR3 is TGTGCCAGCAGCGTAGAAGTAGGCGGGGGCCTGAACACCGGGGAGCTGTTTTTT. Protein sequence: CASSVEVGGGLNTGELFF.

To note about this clone: Different DNA sequences within this sample yield the same CDR3. The J gene is TRBJ2-2, the V gene TRBV11-2; 9 bases align to TRBD2. The CDR3 consists of 18 residues. Germline values: CDR1 SGHAT, CDR2 FQNNGV. V dropped 4 bases and J dropped 1; count of bases not matched to a gene: 10. CDR3 sequence reads: CASSSTRASGKNTGELFF. CDR3 bases: TGTGCCAGCAGCTCAACCCGGGCTAGCGGGAAGAACACCGGGGAGCTGTTTTTT.

The V and J genes are TRBV5-4 and TRBJ1-2; 8 nucleotides align to TRBD1. After removal of 4 bases from V and 6 bases from J, the junction contained 8 bases not matched to a gene. This CDR3 comprises 14 residues. Germline values: CDR1 SGHNT, CDR2 YYREEE (reference sequence). The CDR3 sequence is CASSLDRGKNGYTF. For the CDR3, the DNA is TGTGCCAGCAGCCTCGACAGGGGAAAGAATGGCTACACCTTC.

The chain uses TRBV18 and TRBJ1-2; TRBD1 agrees at 7 bases. J was trimmed by 5 bases and V by 3 bases; bases with no gene match: 12. Germline loops: CDR1 KGHSH, CDR2 LQKENI. This CDR3 has 16 amino acids. The CDR3: CASSPPSIGQVYGYTF. The CDR3 region has the DNA TGTGCCAGCTCACCGCCTAGCATCGGACAGGTGTATGGCTACACCTTC.

This clone has a handful of counts. The chain couples TRBV19 to TRBJ2-3, with TRBD2 matching 9 bases. Trimming cost V 5 bases and J 1 base; bases outside gene matches: 1. The CDR3 length is 14 residues. Germline lookup yields CDR1 LNHDA and CDR2 SQIVND (reference sequence). This CDR3 is CASSASGGTDTQYF. The CDR3 DNA reads as TGTGCCAGTAGTGCTAGCGGGGGCACAGATACGCAGTATTTT. The variable domain in full, completed from reference TRBV19 and TRBJ2-3, reads DGGITQSPKYLFRKEGQNVTLSCEQNLNHDAMYWYRQDPGQGLRLIYYSQIVNDFQKGDIAEGYSVSREKKESFPLTVTSAQKNPTAFYLCASSASGGTDTQYFGPGTRLTVL.

The chain links TRBV4-2 to TRBJ2-1, with 7 nucleotides matching TRBD1. V was pared by 3 bases and J by 2 bases, with 4 bases of the junction left unmatched. From germline, CDR1 is LGHNA and CDR2 YNFKEQ. This CDR3 is built from 15 residues. CDR3 residues: CASSQDRSTYNEQFF. The DNA for the CDR3 is TGTGCCAGCAGCCAGGACAGGTCTACCTACAATGAGCAGTTCTTC.

The V and J genes are TRBV5-1 and TRBJ1-2, with 9 bases fitting TRBD1. From germline, CDR1 is SGHRS and CDR2 YFSETQ. This CDR3 is built from 14 residues. V shed 4 bases and J 4 bases; nucleotides not matched to a gene: 5. CDR3 sequence reads: CASSVGQGFYGYTF. The CDR3 nucleotides read TGCGCCAGCAGCGTGGGACAGGGATTCTATGGCTACACCTTC.

Here the CDR3 DNA reads TGTGCCAGCAGCCTAGGCGCTAGCGGGAACCCTAGCACAGATACGCAGTATTTT. Protein product: CASSLGASGNPSTDTQYF. The chain recombines TRBV7-9 with TRBJ2-3, with 9 bases that match TRBD2. This CDR3 has 18 amino acids. Germline V gene lookup returns CDR1 SEHNR and CDR2 FQNEAQ (reference sequence). The junction had 12 bases not matched to a gene; V was cut back by 5 bases and J by 0 bases.

The rearrangement uses TRBV7-8 and TRBJ1-4, with TRBD1 matching 10 bases. The CDR3 spans 15 residues. V lost 5 bases to trimming and J lost 8 bases; unmatched junction nucleotides: 8. Per germline, CDR1 SGHVS and CDR2 FQNEAQ. The CDR3 DNA reads TGTGCCAGCAGCCTCCGGGACAGGGGAGGCGAAAAACTGTTTTTT. It yields the protein CASSLRDRGGEKLFF.

This clone was recorded only once. The chain links TRBV5-8 to TRBJ2-7; TRBD2 agrees at 9 bases. There are 17 residues in the CDR3. V trimming: 4 bases; J trimming: 3 bases; junction bases outside the gene matches: 14. Germline-derived CDR1 and CDR2 are SGHTS and YDEGEE. The CDR3 loop is CASSPGTSQLRFYEQYV. The CDR3 DNA is TGTGCCAGCAGCCCCGGGACTAGCCAACTTAGATTCTACGAGCAGTACGTC.

V usage is TRBV6-4 and J usage is TRBJ2-2, with 7 bases fitting TRBD1. Germline-derived CDR1 and CDR2 are MRHNA and SNTAGT. V lost 6 bases, J lost 5 bases, and 6 bases stayed unmatched. This CDR3 has 14 amino acids. Here the CDR3 reads CASRRQGPTGELFF. The DNA for the CDR3 is TGTGCCAGCAGGCGACAGGGCCCAACCGGGGAGCTGTTTTTT.

The chain joins TRBV29-1 to TRBJ2-7; 12 bases match TRBD2. Germline lookup yields CDR1 SQVTM and CDR2 ANQGSEA. This CDR3 has 14 residues. V dropped 5 bases and J dropped 6; count of bases not matched to a gene: 8. The CDR3 is CSVRTSGTRVEQYF. In DNA, the CDR3 is TGCAGCGTTAGGACTAGCGGGACCCGAGTCGAGCAGTACTTC.

V gene TRBV9 combines with J gene TRBJ2-6; the D gene is possibly TRBD1 (6 bases). CDR1 and CDR2 from the germline V gene are SGDLS and YYNGEE. The germline V and J ends were trimmed by 0 bases and 5 bases, with 18 bases remaining between them. The CDR3 spans 18 residues. The CDR3 nucleotides read TGTGCCAGCAGCGTAGCGAACGAGGGAACAGGGCGGGCCAACGTCCTGACTTTC. Translation: CASSVANEGTGRANVLTF.

This chain connects TRBV19 to TRBJ1-5, with 8 bases matching TRBD1. CDR3 length: 16 residues. The germline V gene encodes CDR1 LNHDA and CDR2 SQIVND (reference sequence). Trimming removed 4 bases from V and 2 bases from J; junction bases left unmatched: 7. Here the CDR3 reads CASSTTGGAGNQPQHF. CDR3 DNA: TGTGCCAGTAGTACAACAGGGGGAGCAGGCAATCAGCCCCAGCATTTT.

This chain uses TRBV10-3 with TRBJ1-5; 7 nucleotides agree with TRBD1. The CDR3 length is 15 residues. In germline, CDR1 is ENHRY, CDR2 SYGVKD. V was pared by 2 bases and J by 5 bases, with 6 bases of the junction left unmatched. The CDR3 here is CAISEVTGKDQPQHF. Written as DNA, the CDR3 is TGTGCCATCAGTGAGGTGACAGGGAAGGATCAGCCCCAGCATTTT.

This rearrangement joins TRBV28 to TRBJ1-3; D is possibly TRBD1 (5 bases). The CDR3 runs to 14 residues. Trimming stripped 3 bases from V and 2 bases from J, with 8 bases between. Germline V gives CDR1 MDHEN, CDR2 SYDVKM. The CDR3 bases are TGTGCCAGCAGTTTGGCAGGGCCTGGAAACACCATATATTTT. The encoded protein is CASSLAGPGNTIYF.